The 29 T cell receptor beta chains below come from one sample, sequenced in a study of cytomegalovirus exposure and HLA in healthy donors. PCR was performed using 60 Vbeta and 13 Jbeta primers. The table came from immunoSEQ multiplex PCR; TCRdb's copy has only in-frame clones and leaves some out. The sample has 200,000 or so clones, roughly 84% seen once; the top ten hold around 1.4%. Material: PBMCs. These receptors all stem from a human donor in good health.

The chain employs TRBV7-9 and TRBJ1-3, with D possibly being TRBD1 (6 bases). This CDR3 is 14 amino acids long. Trimming shortened V by 2 bases and J by 4 bases, and 9 bases separated the two germline ends. Germline V gene lookup returns CDR1 SEHNR and CDR2 FQNEAQ (reference sequence). The CDR3: CASSLPGVGNTIYF. In DNA, the CDR3 is TGTGCCAGCAGCTTACCAGGGGTCGGAAACACCATATATTTT.

The chain is built from TRBV6-5 and TRBJ2-7; TRBD2 matches 12 bases. This CDR3 has 16 residues. Germline V lookup: CDR1 MNHEY, CDR2 SVGAGI. The junction had 4 bases not matched to a gene; V was cut back by 0 bases and J by 4 bases. The CDR3 sequence is CASSYSRTSGTYEQYF. CDR3 sequence (DNA): TGTGCCAGCAGTTACTCCCGGACTAGCGGGACGTACGAGCAGTACTTC.

The J gene is TRBJ1-2, the V gene TRBV2, with 7 nucleotides matching TRBD1. CDR3 length equals 11 residues. Trimming took 6 bases from V and 8 from J; bases not matched to a gene: 3. In germline, CDR1 is SNHLY, CDR2 FYNNEI. In nucleotides, the CDR3 is TGTGCCAGCAGAGAGACAGGGGGCTACACCTTC. Translating gives CASRETGGYTF.

This sequence joins TRBV28 and TRBJ2-1; D might be TRBD2 (5 bases). Trimming shortened V by 7 bases and J by 12 bases, and 22 bases separated the two germline ends. This CDR3 is built from 14 residues. CDR1 and CDR2 from the germline V gene are MDHEN and SYDVKM. The CDR3 DNA follows: TGTGCCAGCAAGTTAGGCGGGCGCCAACAAGGGCAGTTCTTC. It specifies CASKLGGRQQGQFF. Looking up the rest from reference TRBV28 and TRBJ2-1 gives the full variable domain: DVKVTQSSRYLVKRTGEKVFLECVQDMDHENMFWYRQDPGLGLRLIYFSYDVKMKEKGDIPEGYSVSREKKERFSLILESASTNQTSMYLCASKLGGRQQGQFFGPGTRLTVL.

This clone was counted once. The chain employs TRBV5-1 and TRBJ2-1; D is ambiguous. This CDR3 contains 17 residues. The germline V gene has CDR1 SGHRS and CDR2 YFSETQ. The germline V and J ends were trimmed by 6 bases and 0 bases, with 19 bases remaining between them. The CDR3 here is CASTLVATVSSYNEQFF. In nucleotides, the CDR3 is TGCGCCAGCACCCTAGTCGCGACCGTAAGCTCCTACAATGAGCAGTTCTTC.

V and J are TRBV19 and TRBJ2-7; TRBD2 agrees at 12 bases. The CDR3 extends over 12 amino acids. CDR1 and CDR2 (germline): LNHDA, SQIVND (reference sequence). The trim removed 9 bases at V and 9 bases at J, leaving 6 bases unmatched. In DNA, the CDR3 is TGTGCCAGCAGACTAGCGGGAGAGAGGCAGTACTTC. Its translation is CASRLAGERQYF. The full variable domain, with the rest looked up from reference TRBV19 and TRBJ2-7, is DGGITQSPKYLFRKEGQNVTLSCEQNLNHDAMYWYRQDPGQGLRLIYYSQIVNDFQKGDIAEGYSVSREKKESFPLTVTSAQKNPTAFYLCASRLAGERQYFGPGTRLTVT.

This chain joins TRBV28 and TRBJ1-2; D is perhaps TRBD1 (6 bases). The CDR3 consists of 18 residues. The V gene's germline CDR1 is MDHEN and CDR2 SYDVKM. Trimming took 4 bases from V and 0 from J, leaving 21 bases between them. The chain's CDR3 is CASSYGRWSGQSNYGYTF. The CDR3 DNA follows: TGTGCCAGCAGTTACGGCCGGTGGAGTGGACAGTCTAACTATGGCTACACCTTC.

In its sample, this clone was seen once. The gene calls are TRBV2 and TRBJ2-1, with 7 bases aligning to TRBD2. Trimming cost V 6 bases and J 7 bases; bases outside gene matches: 6. Germline CDR1 and CDR2: SNHLY and FYNNEI. The CDR3 has 13 amino acids. The CDR3 spells CASRQGLQNEQFF. DNA of the CDR3: TGTGCCAGCAGGCAGGGACTACAAAATGAGCAGTTCTTC.

This clone was recorded only once. CDR3 sequence reads: CASSCRTGRETYYNEQFF. Here the CDR3 DNA reads TGTGCCAGCAGCTGTCGGACAGGGAGGGAGACCTACTACAATGAGCAGTTCTTC. The chain has TRBV11-3 and TRBJ2-1; D may be TRBD1 (8 bases). There are 18 residues in the CDR3. The V end was cut by 4 bases, the J end by 3 bases, with 22 bases between. Germline lookup yields CDR1 SGHNT and CDR2 YENEEA.

This clone was seen just once. The chain is built from TRBV27 and TRBJ2-7; 12 nucleotides align to TRBD1. The V and J ends lost 6 bases and 4 bases, in that order; junction bases with no gene match: 4. CDR1 and CDR2 (germline): MNHEY, SMNVEV (reference sequence). This CDR3 is built from 14 residues. The DNA for the CDR3 is TGTGCCAGCAGATCGGGACAGGGGGCTTACGAGCAGTACTTC. It translates to CASRSGQGAYEQYF.

V usage is TRBV5-1 and J usage is TRBJ2-1; D is ambiguous. Germline CDR1 reads SGHRS; CDR2 reads YFSETQ. This CDR3 is built from 15 residues. Deletions cut 4 bases from V and 1 base from J, with 12 bases between. CDR3 nucleotides: TGCGCCAGCAGCGCACGGAGTGGTTCCTACAATGAGCAGTTCTTC. Its translation: CASSARSGSYNEQFF.

This clone occurred a few times. Here the CDR3 DNA reads TGCAGCGTTGAGGTACTAGCGGGAGGGAGAGAGACCCAGTACTTC. Translation: CSVEVLAGGRETQYF. The V gene is TRBV29-1, the J gene TRBJ2-5; 13 nucleotides line up with TRBD2. V gave up 3 bases and J gave up 4 bases; unmatched junction bases: 5. Germline V CDR1 and CDR2: SQVTM, ANQGSEA. The length of the CDR3 is 15 residues.

As to this clone: The junction departs from germline at one end; a sequencing error may be responsible. The chain recombines TRBV5-6 with TRBJ2-7; 8 bases are a match to TRBD2. This CDR3 comprises 15 residues. Per germline, CDR1 SGHDT and CDR2 YYEEEE. The chain's CDR3 is CVSREAGVSEGEQYF. CDR3 in DNA: TGTGTCAGCAGAGAAGCGGGAGTATCAGAGGGCGAGCAGTACTTC.

The CDR3: CASSLWGLAQETQYF. The CDR3 DNA reads TGTGCCAGCAGTTTATGGGGACTAGCCCAAGAGACCCAGTACTTC. The chain carries TRBV27 and TRBJ2-5, with 9 nucleotides matching TRBD2. This CDR3 is built from 15 residues. CDR1 MNHEY and CDR2 SMNVEV come from the germline V gene (reference sequence). Unmatched junction bases numbered 1, after V lost 1 base and J lost 1 base.

V is TRBV28 and J is TRBJ2-5; D gene ambiguous. The CDR3 runs to 14 residues. The germline gives CDR1 MDHEN, CDR2 SYDVKM. V was clipped by 3 bases and J by 1 base, with 9 bases between them. CDR3 nucleotides: TGTGCCAGCAGTTTGGATCCTAGCCAAGAGACCCAGTACTTC. Amino acid sequence: CASSLDPSQETQYF.

The V and J genes are TRBV29-1 and TRBJ2-2, with unresolved D. V dropped 7 bases and J dropped 3 bases, with 6 bases sitting between them. CDR1 and CDR2 (germline): SQVTM, ANQGSEA. CDR3 length: 11 amino acids. Written as DNA, the CDR3 is TGCAGCGAACACCACACCGGGGAGCTGTTTTTT. Translation gives CSEHHTGELFF.

This clone appeared a single time. The chain links TRBV5-4 to TRBJ1-1, with TRBD1 matching over 10 bases. With 4 bases clipped from V and 5 bases from J, the junction kept 5 bases outside the gene matches. CDR1 and CDR2 (germline): SGHNT, YYREEE (reference sequence). CDR3 length equals 14 residues. CDR3 amino acids: CASSTGTGETEAFF. The DNA of the CDR3 is TGTGCCAGCAGCACCGGGACAGGGGAAACTGAAGCTTTCTTT.

Concerning this clone: At one end, the junction sequence differs from germline, possibly due to a read error. The gene calls are TRBV7-9 and TRBJ2-7; 14 bases match TRBD2. This CDR3 has 18 residues. Germline loops: CDR1 SEHNR, CDR2 FQNEAQ (reference sequence). The CDR3, as DNA: TGTTCCAGCGGATCTATGACTAGCGGGAGGGCAAGACCCTACGAGCAGTACTTC. It is translated as CSSGSMTSGRARPYEQYF. Variable domain in full (rest from reference TRBV7-9 and TRBJ2-7): DTGVSQNPRHKITKRGQNVTFRCDPISEHNRLYWYRQTLGQGPEFLTYFQNEAQLEKSRLLSDRFSAERPKGSFSTLEIQRTEQGDSAMYLCSSGSMTSGRARPYEQYFGPGTRLTVT.

The genes are TRBV4-1 and TRBJ2-7; 10 bases map to TRBD2. In germline, CDR1 is MGHRA, CDR2 YSYEKL. This CDR3 contains 15 residues. The V and J ends lost 4 bases and 2 bases, in that order; junction bases with no gene match: 5. The CDR3: CASSRGAGGPYEQYF. The DNA for the CDR3 is TGCGCCAGCAGCCGGGGAGCGGGAGGGCCCTACGAGCAGTACTTC.

The chain carries TRBV6-6 and TRBJ2-1, with TRBD2 as a possible D gene (6 bases). The CDR3 extends over 15 amino acids. Trimming shortened V by 0 bases and J by 6 bases, and 12 bases separated the two germline ends. Per the germline V gene, CDR1 is MNHNY and CDR2 is SVGAGI (reference sequence). The CDR3 DNA sequence: TGTGCCAGCAGTTACTCGCGGGGTCGGGGCAATGAGCAGTTCTTC. Translating gives CASSYSRGRGNEQFF.

The chain has TRBV10-1 and TRBJ2-7; 7 nucleotides match TRBD2. Trimming cost V 6 bases and J 2 bases; bases outside gene matches: 7. Germline V gene sequence: CDR1 WNHNN, CDR2 SYGVQD (reference sequence). This CDR3 has 14 residues. CDR3 DNA: TGCGCCAGCAGCCCCAGCGGGGTTGCCTACGAGCAGTACTTC. Translated, it gives CASSPSGVAYEQYF.

This sequence joins TRBV4-2 and TRBJ2-1, with 9 nucleotides matching TRBD2. V lost 4 bases and J lost 8; bases outside the gene matches: 15. The CDR3 consists of 17 residues. Germline V gene lookup returns CDR1 LGHNA and CDR2 YNFKEQ. The DNA of the CDR3 is TGTGCCAGCAGCCCTGGGTCGGGGGGCGGGGGGGGGTATGAGCAGTTCTTC. Protein sequence: CASSPGSGGGGGYEQFF.

The J gene is TRBJ2-3, the V gene TRBV30; D not resolved. Deletions cut 2 bases from V and 1 base from J, with 7 bases between. Germline values: CDR1 GTSNPN, CDR2 SVGIG (reference sequence). The CDR3 runs to 13 residues. The CDR3 reads CAWSRSGTDTQYF. The DNA for the CDR3 is TGTGCCTGGAGTCGATCGGGCACAGATACGCAGTATTTT.

The V gene is TRBV5-6, the J gene TRBJ2-5; 7 bases are a match to TRBD2. The CDR3 runs 11 residues. From germline, CDR1 is SGHDT and CDR2 YYEEEE. V shed 6 bases and J 7 bases; nucleotides not matched to a gene: 3. The CDR3 loop reads CASTWGGTQYF. CDR3 nucleotides: TGTGCCAGCACCTGGGGGGGGACCCAGTACTTC.

CDR3 nucleotide sequence: TGTGCCAGCAGCATCAGACGGGGCAATCAGCCCCAGCATTTT. Its translation is CASSIRRGNQPQHF. The chain has TRBV27 and TRBJ1-5, with D uncertain. The CDR3 is 14 amino acids. Germline V gene sequence: CDR1 MNHEY, CDR2 SMNVEV (reference sequence). The ends were cut back, 6 bases at V and 2 bases at J, with 11 bases in the middle.

CDR3 sequence (DNA): TGTGCCAGCGGCCGGAGGGAGGGCCTCTACGAGCAGTACTTC. Protein product: CASGRREGLYEQYF. The chain carries TRBV28 and TRBJ2-7; 7 bases fit TRBD2. The trim removed 8 bases at V and 3 bases at J, leaving 10 bases unmatched. Germline V lookup: CDR1 MDHEN, CDR2 SYDVKM. CDR3 length equals 14 residues.

In this sample, this clone turned up a few times. The chain uses TRBV4-1 and TRBJ1-2; 7 nucleotides match TRBD1. The CDR3 has 14 amino acids. CDR1 is MGHRA, CDR2 YSYEKL, per germline. Losses at the gene ends were 4 bases for V and 4 bases for J; bases not matched to a gene: 6. DNA for the CDR3: TGCGCCAGCAGCCCGACAGGGACCATCTATGGCTACACCTTC. Protein sequence: CASSPTGTIYGYTF.

V and J are TRBV19 and TRBJ1-2; TRBD1 might be the D (5 bases). Between the trimmed V and J ends, which lost 10 bases and 6 bases, there was a span of 21 bases. Per germline, CDR1 LNHDA and CDR2 SQIVND (reference sequence). The CDR3 covers 14 residues. The CDR3 reads CATSAQGAWNGYTF. The CDR3 DNA is TGTGCCACCTCCGCCCAGGGTGCGTGGAATGGCTACACCTTC. Variable domain in full (rest from reference TRBV19 and TRBJ1-2): DGGITQSPKYLFRKEGQNVTLSCEQNLNHDAMYWYRQDPGQGLRLIYYSQIVNDFQKGDIAEGYSVSREKKESFPLTVTSAQKNPTAFYLCATSAQGAWNGYTFGSGTRLTVV.

This clone was recorded once. The gene calls are TRBV28 and TRBJ2-2, with a possible D match to TRBD2 (5 bases). Trimming took off 6 bases at V and 4 bases at J, with 9 bases between the two ends. Germline CDR1 is MDHEN and CDR2 is SYDVKM. The CDR3 spans 13 residues. In nucleotides, the CDR3 is TGTGCCAGCAGACCGGGAAGCACCGGGGAGCTGTTTTTT. It is translated as CASRPGSTGELFF.